The present entry profiles one T cell receptor (beta chain) with its context. The record originates from a study of blood T cell repertoires in COVID-19. Only in-frame clones appear in the TCRdb table, and some are missing; sequencing was by immunoSEQ multiplex PCR. The sample yields 81,000 or so clones, roughly 85% seen once. Sequencing used peripheral blood. The clonotype originates from a man in his fifties with COVID-19, enrolled during active disease.

The CDR3 here is CASSQTGASNQPQHF. The CDR3 nucleotides read TGCGCCAGCAGTCAAACAGGTGCGAGCAATCAGCCCCAGCATTTT. The chain is built from TRBV5-1 and TRBJ1-5, with a weak D call TRBD1 (5 bases). CDR3 size: 15 residues. With 5 bases removed from V and 1 base from J, the gap between germline ends came to 13 bases. CDR1 is SGHRS, CDR2 YFSETQ, per germline.